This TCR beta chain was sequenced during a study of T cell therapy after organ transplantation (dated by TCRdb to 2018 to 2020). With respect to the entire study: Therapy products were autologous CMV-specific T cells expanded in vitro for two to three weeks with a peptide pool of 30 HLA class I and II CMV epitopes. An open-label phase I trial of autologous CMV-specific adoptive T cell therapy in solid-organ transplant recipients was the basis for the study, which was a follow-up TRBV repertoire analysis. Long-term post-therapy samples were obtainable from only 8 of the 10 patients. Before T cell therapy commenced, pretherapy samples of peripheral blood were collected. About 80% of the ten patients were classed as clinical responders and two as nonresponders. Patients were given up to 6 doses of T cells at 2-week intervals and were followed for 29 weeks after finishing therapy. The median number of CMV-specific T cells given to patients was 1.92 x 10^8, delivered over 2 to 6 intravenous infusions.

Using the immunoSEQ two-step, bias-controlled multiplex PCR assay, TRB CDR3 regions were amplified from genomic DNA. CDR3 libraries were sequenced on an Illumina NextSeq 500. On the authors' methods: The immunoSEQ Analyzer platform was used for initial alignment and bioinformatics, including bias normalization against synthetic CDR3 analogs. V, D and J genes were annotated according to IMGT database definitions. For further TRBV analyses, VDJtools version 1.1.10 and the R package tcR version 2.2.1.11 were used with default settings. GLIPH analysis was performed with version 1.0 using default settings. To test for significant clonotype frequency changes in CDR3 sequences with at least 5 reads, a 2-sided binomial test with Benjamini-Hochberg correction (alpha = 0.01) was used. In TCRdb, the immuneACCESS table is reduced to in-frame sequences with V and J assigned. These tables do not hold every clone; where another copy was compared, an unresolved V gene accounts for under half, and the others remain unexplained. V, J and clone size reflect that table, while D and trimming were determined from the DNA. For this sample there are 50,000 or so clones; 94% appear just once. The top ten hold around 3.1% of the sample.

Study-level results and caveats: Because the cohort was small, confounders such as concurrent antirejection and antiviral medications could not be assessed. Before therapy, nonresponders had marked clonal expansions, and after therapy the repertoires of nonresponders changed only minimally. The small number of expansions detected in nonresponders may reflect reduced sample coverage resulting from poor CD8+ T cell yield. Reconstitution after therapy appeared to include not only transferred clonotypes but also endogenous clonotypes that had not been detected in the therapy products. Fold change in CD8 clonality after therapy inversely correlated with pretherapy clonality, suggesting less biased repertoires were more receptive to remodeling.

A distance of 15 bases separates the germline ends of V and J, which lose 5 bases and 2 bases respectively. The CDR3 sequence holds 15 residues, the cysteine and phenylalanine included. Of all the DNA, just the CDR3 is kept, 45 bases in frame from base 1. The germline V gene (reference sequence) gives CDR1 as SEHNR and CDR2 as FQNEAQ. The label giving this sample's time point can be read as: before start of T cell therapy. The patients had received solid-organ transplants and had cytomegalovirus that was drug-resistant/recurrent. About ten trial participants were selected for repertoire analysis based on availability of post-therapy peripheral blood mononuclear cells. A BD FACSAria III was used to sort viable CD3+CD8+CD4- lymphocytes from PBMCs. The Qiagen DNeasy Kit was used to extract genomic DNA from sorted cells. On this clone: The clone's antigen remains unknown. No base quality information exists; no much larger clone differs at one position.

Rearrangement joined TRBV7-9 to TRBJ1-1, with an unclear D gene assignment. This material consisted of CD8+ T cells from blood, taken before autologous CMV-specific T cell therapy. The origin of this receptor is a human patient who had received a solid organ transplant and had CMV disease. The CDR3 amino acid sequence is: CASSAAGPYNTEAFF. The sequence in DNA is TGTGCCAGCAGCGCCGCCGGGCCCTACAACACTGAAGCTTTCTTT.